These T cell receptor beta chains were read from a single sample in a study of T cells in Graves' hyperthyroidism and ophthalmopathy. TCRdb analysed the multiplex PCR reads with MiXCR anew, one entry per CDR3 protein. The sample contains about 760,000 distinct CDR3 sequences, 35% of which appear only once. Sequencing used blood. The receptors stem from a woman aged 40 to 50 with Graves' hyperthyroidism. CDR3s include the opening cysteine and the closing phenylalanine or tryptophan. Each record gives: D gene, J gene, clone size, V gene, CDR3 length, CDR3 protein, CDR3 DNA. D genes are given only for firm matches. The size of a clone is reported for some rows only, either as once, few or many, or as a class for expanded clones.

d_gene: -; j_gene: TRBJ2-1; abundance: few; v_gene: TRBV7-2; len: 12; CDR3aa: CASSLVGNEQFF; CDR3nt: TGTGCCAGCAGCTTAGTTGGCAATGAGCAGTTCTTC
d_gene: -; j_gene: TRBJ2-7; abundance: many; v_gene: TRBV20-1; len: 12; CDR3aa: CSAWAHGYEQYF; CDR3nt: TGCAGTGCCTGGGCCCATGGCTACGAGCAGTACTTC
d_gene: -; j_gene: TRBJ2-2; abundance: many; v_gene: TRBV7-9; len: 16; CDR3aa: CASGAYREANTGELFF; CDR3nt: TGTGCCAGCGGGGCCTACAGGGAGGCGAACACCGGGGAGCTGTTTTTT
d_gene: -; j_gene: TRBJ1-1; abundance: -; v_gene: TRBV29-1; len: 10; CDR3aa: CSVGGAGAFF; CDR3nt: TGCAGCGTTGGGGGGGCAGGTGCTTTCTTT
d_gene: -; j_gene: TRBJ1-2; abundance: many; v_gene: TRBV10-3; len: 13; CDR3aa: CAISELDSYGYTF; CDR3nt: TGTGCCATCAGTGAGTTGGACAGCTATGGCTACACCTTC
d_gene: -; j_gene: TRBJ1-2; abundance: many; v_gene: TRBV20-1; len: 12; CDR3aa: CSAYTGIYGYTF; CDR3nt: TGCAGTGCTTACACAGGGATCTATGGCTACACCTTC
d_gene: TRBD2; j_gene: TRBJ2-7; abundance: -; v_gene: TRBV10-3; len: 15; CDR3aa: CASRRAGGLFYEQYF; CDR3nt: TGTGCCAGCCGCAGAGCGGGAGGGTTATTTTACGAGCAGTACTTC
d_gene: -; j_gene: TRBJ1-5; abundance: -; v_gene: TRBV12-3/TRBV12-4; len: 18; CDR3aa: CASSLGIGRHTGLQPQHF; CDR3nt: TGTGCCAGCAGTTTGGGGATCGGGCGACATACGGGACTTCAGCCCCAGCATTTT
d_gene: -; j_gene: TRBJ2-5; abundance: -; v_gene: TRBV5-1; len: 11; CDR3aa: CASSFLEGQYF; CDR3nt: TGCGCCAGCAGCTTTTTAGAGGGCCAGTACTTC
d_gene: -; j_gene: TRBJ2-7; abundance: -; v_gene: TRBV5-5; len: 15; CDR3aa: CASSLAIGRAYEQYF; CDR3nt: TGTGCCAGCAGCTTGGCTATCGGCAGGGCCTACGAGCAGTACTTC
d_gene: TRBD1; j_gene: TRBJ2-5; abundance: many; v_gene: TRBV24-1; len: 15; CDR3aa: CATNDLGQGQETQYF; CDR3nt: TGTGCCACCAATGACCTAGGACAGGGCCAAGAGACCCAGTACTTC
d_gene: TRBD1; j_gene: TRBJ2-2; abundance: -; v_gene: TRBV20-1; len: 16; CDR3aa: CSARDSRDRAFGELFF; CDR3nt: TGCAGTGCTAGAGATAGTCGGGACAGGGCCTTCGGGGAGCTGTTTTTT
d_gene: -; j_gene: TRBJ2-5; abundance: -; v_gene: TRBV7-9; len: 14; CDR3aa: CASNYVASRETQYF; CDR3nt: TGTGCCAGCAACTACGTCGCAAGTCGGGAGACCCAGTACTTC
d_gene: -; j_gene: TRBJ1-1; abundance: -; v_gene: TRBV25-1; len: 13; CDR3aa: CASSWGSNTEAFF; CDR3nt: TGTGCCAGCAGTTGGGGGTCGAACACTGAAGCTTTCTTT
d_gene: TRBD1; j_gene: TRBJ2-5; abundance: many; v_gene: TRBV24-1; len: 13; CDR3aa: CATSDSSGTGQYF; CDR3nt: TGTGCCACCAGTGATTCCAGCGGGACAGGGCAGTACTTC
d_gene: -; j_gene: TRBJ1-3; abundance: -; v_gene: TRBV7-2; len: 12; CDR3aa: CASRDLPSTIYF; CDR3nt: TGTGCCAGCAGAGACCTCCCCAGCACCATATATTTT
d_gene: -; j_gene: TRBJ2-7; abundance: -; v_gene: TRBV2; len: 15; CDR3aa: CASGQDPDLAYEQYF; CDR3nt: TGTGCCAGCGGACAAGACCCCGATTTAGCCTACGAGCAGTACTTC
d_gene: -; j_gene: TRBJ1-2; abundance: many; v_gene: TRBV7-9; len: 12; CDR3aa: CASSGDFNGYTF; CDR3nt: TGTGCCAGCAGCGGGGACTTCAATGGCTACACCTTC
d_gene: -; j_gene: TRBJ2-6; abundance: many; v_gene: TRBV7-2; len: 15; CDR3aa: CASSFHGSGANVLTF; CDR3nt: TGTGCCAGCAGCTTCCATGGCAGTGGGGCCAACGTCCTGACTTTC
d_gene: -; j_gene: TRBJ1-6; abundance: many; v_gene: TRBV10-2; len: 14; CDR3aa: CASSEQAYNSPLHF; CDR3nt: TGCGCCAGCAGTGAACAGGCGTATAATTCACCCCTCCACTTT
d_gene: TRBD1; j_gene: TRBJ2-7; abundance: -; v_gene: TRBV7-2; len: 17; CDR3aa: CASSSGTAGTGRYEQYF; CDR3nt: TGTGCCAGCAGCTCTGGGACGGCCGGGACAGGGAGGTACGAGCAGTACTTC
d_gene: TRBD2; j_gene: TRBJ2-2; abundance: -; v_gene: TRBV9; len: 16; CDR3aa: CASSMSSGGNTGELFF; CDR3nt: TGTGCCAGCAGCATGTCTAGCGGGGGGAATACCGGGGAGCTGTTTTTT
d_gene: -; j_gene: TRBJ1-5; abundance: many; v_gene: TRBV5-1; len: 15; CDR3aa: CASSLGSGEGQPQHF; CDR3nt: TGCGCCAGCAGCTTGGGGTCAGGGGAGGGTCAGCCCCAGCATTTT
d_gene: -; j_gene: TRBJ1-5; abundance: -; v_gene: TRBV19; len: 14; CDR3aa: CASDWGSSNQPQHF; CDR3nt: TGTGCCAGTGACTGGGGGAGTAGCAATCAGCCCCAGCATTTT
d_gene: -; j_gene: TRBJ2-2; abundance: -; v_gene: TRBV6-1; len: 15; CDR3aa: CASTSPWGDTGELFF; CDR3nt: TGTGCCAGCACCTCCCCTTGGGGTGACACCGGGGAGCTGTTTTTT
d_gene: TRBD1; j_gene: TRBJ1-2; abundance: -; v_gene: TRBV12-3/TRBV12-4; len: 16; CDR3aa: CASSNPQGATNYGYTF; CDR3nt: TGTGCCAGCAGTAATCCTCAGGGGGCTACTAACTATGGCTACACCTTC
d_gene: -; j_gene: TRBJ2-5; abundance: -; v_gene: TRBV20-1; len: 13; CDR3aa: CSASHAGKETQYF; CDR3nt: TGCAGTGCTAGTCATGCGGGGAAAGAGACCCAGTACTTC
d_gene: TRBD1; j_gene: TRBJ1-1; abundance: many; v_gene: TRBV19; len: 15; CDR3aa: CASYGPGGVNTEAFF; CDR3nt: TGTGCCTCCTACGGGCCAGGGGGCGTTAACACTGAAGCTTTCTTT
d_gene: TRBD2; j_gene: TRBJ2-7; abundance: few; v_gene: TRBV19; len: 17; CDR3aa: CASSIFPGLDSSYEQYF; CDR3nt: TGTGCCAGTAGTATATTCCCGGGACTAGACTCCAGCTACGAGCAGTACTTC
d_gene: -; j_gene: TRBJ1-5; abundance: many; v_gene: TRBV7-8; len: 18; CDR3aa: CASSLACCGGGGNQPQHF; CDR3nt: TGTGCCAGCAGCTTAGCCTGTTGCGGGGGAGGAGGCAATCAGCCCCAGCATTTT
d_gene: TRBD1; j_gene: TRBJ2-7; abundance: few; v_gene: TRBV4-3; len: 16; CDR3aa: CASSQGSGDRGYEQYF; CDR3nt: TGCGCCAGCAGCCAAGGTTCGGGGGACAGGGGCTACGAGCAGTACTTC
d_gene: -; j_gene: TRBJ1-4; abundance: many; v_gene: TRBV12-3/TRBV12-4; len: 12; CDR3aa: CASSGVNEKLFF; CDR3nt: TGTGCCAGCAGCGGGGTTAATGAAAAACTGTTTTTT
d_gene: TRBD2; j_gene: TRBJ2-7; abundance: many; v_gene: TRBV15; len: 16; CDR3aa: CATSRDRGAGAYEQYF; CDR3nt: TGTGCCACCAGCAGAGATCGAGGAGCGGGAGCCTACGAGCAGTACTTC
d_gene: -; j_gene: TRBJ2-7; abundance: many; v_gene: TRBV13; len: 14; CDR3aa: CASSPRRFGGPLYF; CDR3nt: TGTGCCAGCAGCCCCCGGAGGTTTGGGGGACCCTTGTACTTC
d_gene: -; j_gene: TRBJ1-5; abundance: few; v_gene: TRBV6-6; len: 16; CDR3aa: CASSTNLGGRIQPQHF; CDR3nt: TGTGCCAGCAGTACTAACCTCGGGGGGCGCATTCAGCCCCAGCATTTT
d_gene: -; j_gene: TRBJ1-1; abundance: few; v_gene: TRBV6-1; len: 14; CDR3aa: CASSEGSMNTEAFF; CDR3nt: TGTGCCAGCAGTGAGGGCAGTATGAACACTGAAGCTTTCTTT
d_gene: -; j_gene: TRBJ2-5; abundance: -; v_gene: TRBV7-2; len: 14; CDR3aa: CASSFTGNSETQYF; CDR3nt: TGTGCCAGCAGCTTCACAGGGAACTCCGAGACCCAGTACTTC
d_gene: TRBD1; j_gene: TRBJ2-2; abundance: few; v_gene: TRBV27; len: 14; CDR3aa: CASRMDRGVGELFF; CDR3nt: TGTGCCAGCAGAATGGACAGGGGAGTCGGGGAGCTGTTTTTT
d_gene: TRBD1; j_gene: TRBJ2-7; abundance: few; v_gene: TRBV7-7; len: 13; CDR3aa: CASSRQGRDEQYF; CDR3nt: TGTGCTAGCAGTAGACAGGGTCGAGACGAGCAGTACTTC
d_gene: -; j_gene: TRBJ2-7; abundance: many; v_gene: TRBV7-2; len: 15; CDR3aa: CASSLWPGDTYEQYF; CDR3nt: TGTGCCAGCAGCTTATGGCCCGGGGACACCTACGAGCAGTACTTC
d_gene: -; j_gene: TRBJ1-1; abundance: few; v_gene: TRBV7-9; len: 16; CDR3aa: CASSFEILTGYTEAFF; CDR3nt: TGTGCCAGCAGCTTTGAAATCCTCACAGGTTACACTGAAGCTTTCTTT
d_gene: -; j_gene: TRBJ2-7; abundance: -; v_gene: TRBV14; len: 15; CDR3aa: CASSHSRQDSYEQYF; CDR3nt: TGTGCCAGCAGCCACTCTCGACAGGACTCCTACGAGCAGTACTTC
d_gene: -; j_gene: TRBJ1-1; abundance: once; v_gene: TRBV27; len: 18; CDR3aa: CASSLHRGTSFMNTEAFF; CDR3nt: TGTGCCAGCAGTTTACATCGCGGGACCTCTTTCATGAACACTGAAGCTTTCTTT
d_gene: TRBD1; j_gene: TRBJ1-4; abundance: -; v_gene: TRBV7-2; len: 14; CDR3aa: CASSRDRGREKLFF; CDR3nt: TGTGCCAGCAGCCGGGACAGGGGACGTGAAAAACTGTTTTTT
d_gene: -; j_gene: TRBJ1-1; abundance: many; v_gene: TRBV15; len: 15; CDR3aa: CATSRDRWGKEEAFF; CDR3nt: TGTGCCACCAGCAGAGATCGGTGGGGGAAAGAGGAGGCTTTCTTT
d_gene: -; j_gene: TRBJ1-1; abundance: -; v_gene: TRBV29-1; len: 14; CDR3aa: CSVWTSGADTEAFF; CDR3nt: TGCAGCGTTTGGACTAGCGGGGCGGACACTGAAGCTTTCTTT
d_gene: -; j_gene: TRBJ2-6; abundance: many; v_gene: TRBV20-1; len: 11; CDR3aa: CSGYGANVLTF; CDR3nt: TGCAGTGGGTATGGGGCCAACGTCCTGACTTTC
d_gene: -; j_gene: TRBJ2-2; abundance: -; v_gene: TRBV10-3; len: 15; CDR3aa: CAISEKVDSSGELFF; CDR3nt: TGTGCCATCAGTGAGAAAGTGGACAGTTCCGGGGAGCTGTTTTTT